This passage covers 27 T cell receptor beta chains from one sample sequenced in a study of T-cell memory formation after mild COVID-19 (dated by TCRdb to the early 2020s). The protocol used for the library was 5' RACE. The data were produced on an Illumina NovaSeq 6000. TCRdb reprocessing: public reads trimmed at Q25 with fastp, clones called with MiXCR, in-frame beta chains kept. Rows with a matching CDR3 protein are joined into one entry that keeps the most common DNA and genes. A total of more than 250,000 distinct CDR3 sequences appear in this sample, 15% to 20% of them only once. The ten most abundant clones make up roughly 20% of the sample. The specimen was PBMCs or a T cell subset sorted from them (not recorded which). These receptors all stem from a man aged 18 to 30 who had mild COVID-19 (a few samples of this study predate the infection). The sample titles of this study are shuffled in the database, so cell type and time point are left out; the donor was told from shared clones.

This clonotype was observed a handful of times. This sequence joins TRBV27 and TRBJ1-1; D gene uncertain. Trimming removed 6 bases from V and 5 bases from J, with 13 bases in between. Per germline, CDR1 MNHEY and CDR2 SMNVEV (reference sequence). The CDR3 runs 13 residues. This chain's CDR3 is CASSLGLRTEAFF. CDR3 sequence (DNA): TGTGCCAGCAGCCTAGGGCTACGGACTGAAGCTTTCTTT.

This chain joins TRBV15 and TRBJ2-5, with D possibly called TRBD1 or TRBD2 (5 bases each). Deletions cut 6 bases from V and 1 base from J, with 12 bases between. Germline CDR1 LNHNV, CDR2 YYDKDF (reference sequence). The CDR3 is made up of 14 amino acids. The CDR3 loop reads CATSPGTIQETQYF. DNA for the CDR3: TGTGCCACCAGTCCCGGGACCATCCAAGAGACCCAGTACTTC.

This chain joins TRBV29-1 and TRBJ2-5; a weak D match, TRBD2 (6 bases). V was clipped by 4 bases and J by 5 bases, with 11 bases between them. CDR1 and CDR2 from the germline V gene are SQVTM and ANQGSEA. The length of the CDR3 is 12 residues. CDR3 nucleotides: TGCAGCGTTGGGGGGGTATGGGAGACCCAGTACTTC. This gives the protein CSVGGVWETQYF.

This chain links TRBV5-1 with TRBJ1-1; D gene uncertain. Trimming stripped 0 bases from V and 4 bases from J, with 13 bases between. In germline, CDR1 is SGHRS, CDR2 YFSETQ. The CDR3 loop spans 15 amino acids. The CDR3 here is CASSLGALYPTEAFF. The CDR3 nucleotides are TGCGCCAGCAGCTTGGGGGCTCTCTACCCCACTGAAGCTTTCTTT.

CDR3 bases: TGTGCAAGTCGCTTAGCCCCGGGACAGGGGAATCAGCCCCAGCATTTT. It yields the protein CASRLAPGQGNQPQHF. This chain links TRBV12-2 with TRBJ1-5; whether TRBD1, the table's D call, matches the DNA was not checked. TRBV12-2 is assigned pseudogene status. The CDR3 runs 16 residues.

This chain connects TRBV5-1 to TRBJ1-4; D call uncertain. Germline CDR1 is SGHRS and CDR2 is YFSETQ. The CDR3 covers 16 residues. V lost 3 bases and J lost 3, with 15 bases in between. CDR3 in amino acids: CASSSGLRESNEKLFF. The CDR3 DNA is TGCGCCAGCAGCTCGGGTCTTCGGGAGTCTAATGAAAAACTGTTTTTT.

The chain carries TRBV5-1 and TRBJ1-1, with a tentative D call TRBD1 (6 bases). Germline CDR1 reads SGHRS; CDR2 reads YFSETQ. V was pared by 1 base and J by 1 base, with 8 bases between. The CDR3 length is 14 residues. CDR3 DNA: TGCGCCAGCAGCTTGACAGGGTCGAACACTGAAGCTTTCTTT. It specifies CASSLTGSNTEAFF.

In its sample, this clonotype was seen many times. The chain employs TRBV18 and TRBJ2-3, with a tentative D call TRBD2 (5 bases). CDR3 length equals 14 residues. V shed 4 bases and J shed 0 bases, with 8 bases lying between them. CDR1 is KGHSH, CDR2 LQKENI, per germline. Written as DNA, the CDR3 is TGTGCCAGCTCACGGGAGCCTAGCACAGATACGCAGTATTTT. The encoded protein is CASSREPSTDTQYF.

V gene TRBV27 combines with J gene TRBJ2-7, with 7 positions matching TRBD1. Germline V lookup: CDR1 MNHEY, CDR2 SMNVEV (reference sequence). This CDR3 spans 13 amino acids. J lost 7 bases, V lost 2 bases, and 5 bases had no gene match. This CDR3 reads CASSLKGAGEQYV. CDR3 DNA: TGTGCCAGCAGTTTAAAGGGGGCCGGGGAGCAGTACGTC.

The chain employs TRBV29-1 and TRBJ2-2; a weak D match, TRBD1 (5 bases). This CDR3 region has 13 residues. CDR1 and CDR2 from the germline V gene are SQVTM and ANQGSEA. Trimming pared 5 bases from V and 0 bases from J, leaving 7 bases between. The CDR3 DNA sequence: TGCAGCGTTCCAGGGCCGAACACCGGGGAGCTGTTTTTT. Its protein is CSVPGPNTGELFF.

The chain's CDR3 is CAWSVLWTRVNYGYTF. As DNA, the CDR3 is TGTGCCTGGAGTGTACTGTGGACAAGGGTTAACTATGGCTACACCTTC. The V and J genes are TRBV30 and TRBJ1-2; D possibly corresponds to TRBD1 (5 bases). This CDR3 is built from 16 residues. Germline values: CDR1 GTSNPN, CDR2 SVGIG (reference sequence). The germline V and J ends were trimmed by 0 bases and 1 base, with 15 bases remaining between them.

This rearrangement joins TRBV4-1 to TRBJ2-3; D possibly corresponds to TRBD1 (6 bases). The CDR3 is 14 residues long. Deletions cut 7 bases from V and 1 base from J, with 12 bases between. The V gene's germline CDR1 is MGHRA and CDR2 YSYEKL. In DNA form, the CDR3 reads TGCGCCAGCACCTACAGGGCCCGCACAGATACGCAGTATTTT. Amino acid sequence: CASTYRARTDTQYF.

This clonotype was detected a few times. This chain connects TRBV6-5 to TRBJ1-2, with TRBD1 as a possible D gene (6 bases). Germline CDR1 MNHEY, CDR2 SVGAGI. This CDR3 contains 13 residues. Between the trimmed V and J ends, which lost 9 bases and 2 bases, there was a span of 13 bases. The CDR3 is CASKDSRNYGYTF. The CDR3 DNA follows: TGTGCCAGTAAGGACAGCCGCAACTATGGCTACACCTTC.

The rearrangement joins TRBV2 to TRBJ2-1; 7 positions agree with TRBD1. CDR3 size: 11 residues. Germline V gives CDR1 SNHLY, CDR2 FYNNEI. The V and J ends lost 5 bases and 12 bases, in that order; junction bases with no gene match: 4. CDR3 coding DNA: TGTGCCAGCAGTCAGGGGGAGCGGCAGTTCTTC. Translating it yields CASSQGERQFF. The variable domain in full, completed from reference TRBV2 and TRBJ2-1, reads EPEVTQTPSHQVTQMGQEVILRCVPISNHLYFYWYRQILGQKVEFLVSFYNNEISEKSEIFDDQFSVERPDGSNFTLKIRSTKLEDSAMYFCASSQGERQFFGPGTRLTVL.

V gene TRBV12-5 combines with J gene TRBJ1-5; D is undetermined. The germline CDR1 and CDR2 sequences are LGHNT and FRNRAP. The germline V and J ends were trimmed by 0 bases and 12 bases, with 12 bases remaining between them. This CDR3 spans 13 amino acids. The CDR3 sequence is CASGLVPVSVQHF. The DNA for the CDR3 is TGTGCTAGTGGTTTGGTTCCGGTGTCAGTCCAGCATTTT. Combining the CDR3 with reference TRBV12-5 and TRBJ1-5 gives the whole variable domain DARVTQTPRHKVTEMGQEVTMRCQPILGHNTVFWYRQTMMQGLELLAYFRNRAPLDDSGMPKDRFSAEMPDATLATLKIQPSEPRDSAVYFCASGLVPVSVQHFGDGTRLSIL.

A few counts support this clonotype. The gene calls are TRBV5-1 and TRBJ1-2; no clear D. V shed 3 bases and J shed 5 bases, with 11 bases lying between them. CDR1 and CDR2 from the germline V gene are SGHRS and YFSETQ. The length of the CDR3 is 13 residues. CDR3 sequence: CASSSGLIYGYTF. DNA of the CDR3: TGCGCCAGCAGCTCCGGACTGATATATGGCTACACCTTC.

The rearrangement uses TRBV29-1 and TRBJ2-5; a possible D gene is TRBD2 (6 bases). V lost 0 bases, J lost 4 bases, and 15 bases lay in between. The CDR3 is 15 residues long. Germline assignment: CDR1 SQVTM and CDR2 ANQGSEA. In nucleotides, the CDR3 is TGCAGCGTTGAAGAACTAACTAGGGAGGCAGAGACCCAGTACTTC. Translating gives CSVEELTREAETQYF.

The chain carries TRBV4-3 and TRBJ2-1; 14 bases map to TRBD2. The length of the CDR3 is 15 residues. The V gene end was trimmed by 6 bases and the J gene end by 7 bases; junction bases not matched to a gene: 5. Germline lookup yields CDR1 LGHNA and CDR2 YSLEER. As DNA, the CDR3 is TGCGCCAGCAGACGGGGACTAGCGGGGGATAATGAGCAGTTCTTC. This sequence encodes CASRRGLAGDNEQFF.

J is TRBJ2-1 and V is TRBV27; the D gene is possibly TRBD1 (5 bases). V lost 2 bases to trimming and J lost 3 bases, with 8 bases between them. The CDR3 sequence is 14 residues long. CDR1 is MNHEY, CDR2 SMNVEV, per germline (reference sequence). CDR3 region: CASSLDSRYNEQFF. CDR3 sequence (DNA): TGTGCCAGCAGTTTAGACAGCCGCTACAATGAGCAGTTCTTC.

CDR3 in amino acids: CASSFGPGELFF. Here the CDR3 DNA reads TGTGCCAGCAGCTTTGGGCCCGGGGAGCTGTTTTTT. This sequence joins TRBV7-2 and TRBJ2-2; D not resolved. V gave up 3 bases and J gave up 6 bases, with 5 bases separating them. In germline, CDR1 is SGHTA, CDR2 FQGNSA. This CDR3 region has 12 residues.

The chain uses TRBV29-1 and TRBJ2-3; D ambiguous. V lost 0 bases and J lost 6, with 10 bases in between. The CDR3 has 13 residues. CDR1 SQVTM and CDR2 ANQGSEA come from the germline V gene. As DNA, the CDR3 is TGCAGCGTTGAAGATTGGGGTGAGGATACGCAGTATTTT. Translation: CSVEDWGEDTQYF.

The chain employs TRBV5-5 and TRBJ1-1, with D possibly matching TRBD1 (6 bases). This CDR3 is 14 amino acids long. Trimming took off 6 bases at V and 3 bases at J, with 15 bases between the two ends. The germline gives CDR1 SGHKS, CDR2 YYEKEE (reference sequence). The chain's CDR3 is CASTRGHLDTEAFF. The CDR3 nucleotides read TGTGCCAGCACGCGGGGACACCTCGACACTGAAGCTTTCTTT.

This clonotype occurred a few times. This chain links TRBV5-8 with TRBJ2-7; 7 bases are a match to TRBD1. V shed 0 bases and J 4 bases; nucleotides not matched to a gene: 4. This CDR3 spans 14 amino acids. Per germline, CDR1 SGHTS and CDR2 YDEGEE. The CDR3 loop reads CASSLGQGGYEQYF. For the CDR3, the DNA is TGTGCCAGCAGCTTGGGACAGGGCGGGTACGAGCAGTACTTC.

There are a few counts of this clonotype. The chain joins TRBV4-1 to TRBJ1-5, with D uncertain. Trimming took off 1 base at V and 3 bases at J, with 7 bases between the two ends. CDR1 is MGHRA, CDR2 YSYEKL, per germline. This CDR3 region has 14 residues. Here the CDR3 reads CASSQGAVNQPQHF. As DNA, the CDR3 is TGCGCCAGCAGCCAAGGGGCAGTCAATCAGCCCCAGCATTTT.

V usage is TRBV6-5 and J usage is TRBJ1-5, with TRBD1 as a possible D gene (5 bases). CDR3 length: 13 residues. Looked up from germline, CDR1 is MNHEY and CDR2 is SVGAGI. V lost 7 bases to trimming and J lost 6 bases, with 13 bases between them. The CDR3 nucleotides are TGTGCCAGCACCTCAGGGTTCGGTCAGCCCCAGCATTTT. Amino acid sequence: CASTSGFGQPQHF.

The V and J genes are TRBV2 and TRBJ2-7; D may be TRBD1 (5 bases). This CDR3 spans 16 amino acids. V dropped 3 bases and J dropped 4 bases, with 19 bases sitting between them. The germline CDR1 and CDR2 sequences are SNHLY and FYNNEI. As DNA, the CDR3 is TGTGCCAGCAGTGAGGGGCTGAATAACTTCGTTTACGAGCAGTACGTC. Amino acids: CASSEGLNNFVYEQYV.

This clonotype has more than one count but fewer than ten. The CDR3: CASSYPPSGTDTQYF. DNA for the CDR3: TGTGCCAGCAGTTATCCCCCCTCGGGGACAGATACGCAGTATTTT. This chain links TRBV6-2 or TRBV6-3 with TRBJ2-3; possible D gene TRBD2, 5 bases. V lost 3 bases to trimming and J lost 3 bases, with 13 bases between them. CDR1 MNHEY and CDR2 SVGEGT come from the germline V gene. There are 15 residues in the CDR3.